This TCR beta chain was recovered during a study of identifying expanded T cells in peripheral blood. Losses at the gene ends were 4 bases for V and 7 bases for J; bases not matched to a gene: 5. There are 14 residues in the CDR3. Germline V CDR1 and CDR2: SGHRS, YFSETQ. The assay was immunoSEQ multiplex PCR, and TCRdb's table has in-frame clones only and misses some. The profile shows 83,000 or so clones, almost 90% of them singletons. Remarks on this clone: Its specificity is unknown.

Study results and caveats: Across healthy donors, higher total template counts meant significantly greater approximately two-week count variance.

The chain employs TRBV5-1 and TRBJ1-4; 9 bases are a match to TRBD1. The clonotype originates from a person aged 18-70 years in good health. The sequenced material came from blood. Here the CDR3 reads CASSPGQGTEKLFF. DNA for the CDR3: TGCGCCAGCAGCCCGGGACAGGGAACTGAAAAACTGTTTTTT.